The source of this T cell receptor (beta chain) is a study of blood T cell repertoires in COVID-19. Study summary: There were acute and convalescent COVID-19 samples, and they came from the United States, Italy and Spain. T cells, B-cell-depleted T cells, or PBMCs provided the cDNA or gDNA that served as material.

The CDR3 length is 19 residues. Germline CDR1 SGHTA, CDR2 FQGNSA. Losses at the gene ends were 1 base for V and 1 base for J; bases not matched to a gene: 16. Measured with immunoSEQ multiplex PCR; TCRdb has only the in-frame clones, and not every one. The top ten clones hold roughly 8.8% of a sample with more than 200,000 clones, around 83% of them seen once. The source material was peripheral blood. The genes are TRBV7-2 and TRBJ2-7; TRBD1 matches 7 bases. This TCR was sampled from a middle-aged man with active or convalescent COVID-19. The CDR3 DNA is TGTGCCAGCAGCTTAGTGAGGGGGCAGGGATACTTTATATCCTACGAGCAGTACTTC. Translating gives CASSLVRGQGYFISYEQYF.